The 24 T cell receptor beta chains given below trace back to one sample, sequenced in a study of Ad26.COV2.S vaccination and SARS-CoV-2 variants. This sample's treatment: around 19 received Ad26.COV2.S at low or high dose, single or two shots; a few received placebo; per-sample allocation not given. Day 63 after the first injection of vaccine or placebo was the sampling time. Profiling relied on immunoSEQ multiplex PCR, and the TCRdb table lists in-frame clones only, not all of them. This table holds about 320,000 clones, around 83% found once. The source was peripheral blood, collected in a trial of Ad26.COV2.S vaccine versus placebo. The receptors shown here come from a person between 18 and 65 years old who received the Ad26.COV2.S COVID-19 vaccine or a placebo.

The J gene is TRBJ2-6, the V gene TRBV6-2 or TRBV6-3; D ambiguous. V was pared by 4 bases and J by 4 bases, with 11 bases between. CDR3 length equals 15 residues. Germline-derived CDR1 and CDR2 are MNHEY and SVGEGT. As DNA, the CDR3 is TGTGCCAGCAGTTCCCCCTCTCTCGGGGCCAACGTCCTGACTTTC. Translating gives CASSSPSLGANVLTF.

The chain links TRBV19 to TRBJ1-5, with TRBD1 matching over 11 bases. J gave up 9 bases and V 6 bases, and 7 bases lay outside the gene matches. The CDR3 runs 14 residues. Germline V CDR1 and CDR2: LNHDA, SQIVND (reference sequence). CDR3: CASSPGTGGGPQHF. CDR3 DNA sequence: TGTGCCAGTAGCCCGGGGACAGGGGGAGGGCCCCAGCATTTT.

This chain links TRBV19 with TRBJ1-3; D is ambiguous. This CDR3 has 15 residues. CDR1 is LNHDA and CDR2 is SQIVND in the germline V gene (reference sequence). Trimming shortened V by 3 bases and J by 0 bases, and 9 bases separated the two germline ends. The chain's CDR3 is CASSIEVTSGNTIYF. CDR3 DNA: TGTGCCAGTAGTATCGAAGTTACCTCTGGAAACACCATATATTTT.

The J gene is TRBJ2-5, the V gene TRBV25-1; 10 nucleotides agree with TRBD2. Trimming took 6 bases from V and 3 from J; bases not matched to a gene: 4. Germline CDR1 MGHDK, CDR2 SYGVNS. The CDR3 is 14 amino acids. DNA for the CDR3: TGTGCCAGCAGCCAGCGGGGGGGGGAAGAGACCCAGTACTTC. It codes for CASSQRGGEETQYF.

The chain combines TRBV5-6 with TRBJ1-2; D gene ambiguous. CDR1 is SGHDT, CDR2 YYEEEE, per germline. This CDR3 contains 14 residues. V was clipped by 0 bases and J by 4 bases, with 10 bases between them. The chain's CDR3 is CASSLGGVGYGYTF. CDR3 bases: TGTGCCAGCAGCTTGGGCGGGGTCGGCTATGGCTACACCTTC.

V gene TRBV29-1 combines with J gene TRBJ1-2, with 7 bases identical to TRBD1. V dropped 7 bases and J dropped 8; count of bases not matched to a gene: 10. The CDR3 is 12 amino acids. The V gene's germline CDR1 is SQVTM and CDR2 ANQGSEA. CDR3 sequence reads: CSAGQVGWGYTF. CDR3 bases: TGCAGCGCCGGACAGGTCGGATGGGGCTACACCTTC.

The sample holds one count of this clone. The V gene is TRBV7-6, the J gene TRBJ2-3; 7 nucleotides line up with TRBD2. From germline, CDR1 is SGHVS and CDR2 FNYEAQ. The CDR3 covers 15 residues. Trimming cost V 2 bases and J 2 bases; bases outside gene matches: 4. Written as DNA, the CDR3 is TGTGCCAGCAGCTTACGAGCGGGGCCCACAGATACGCAGTATTTT. This encodes CASSLRAGPTDTQYF. Full variable domain (rest looked up from reference TRBV7-6 and TRBJ2-3): GAGVSQSPRYKVTKRGQDVALRCDPISGHVSLYWYRQALGQGPEFLTYFNYEAQQDKSGLPNDRFSAERPEGSISTLTIQRTEQRDSAMYRCASSLRAGPTDTQYFGPGTRLTVL.

This chain connects TRBV18 to TRBJ1-5; D possibly corresponds to TRBD1 (6 bases). Per germline, CDR1 KGHSH and CDR2 LQKENI. The CDR3 is made up of 13 amino acids. The ends were cut back, 5 bases at V and 8 bases at J, with 13 bases in the middle. DNA of the CDR3: TGTGCCAGCTCAAGAAACAGGGTAGAGCCCCAGCATTTT. It translates to CASSRNRVEPQHF.

The gene calls are TRBV4-2 and TRBJ2-5; 15 bases agree with TRBD2. The CDR3 has 18 amino acids. Trimming at V came to 3 bases and at J to 1 base, leaving 6 bases not matched to a gene. CDR1 and CDR2 from the germline V gene are LGHNA and YNFKEQ. CDR3 region: CASSHAWTSGGAQETQYF. CDR3 sequence (DNA): TGTGCCAGCAGCCACGCTTGGACTAGCGGGGGGGCCCAAGAGACCCAGTACTTC.

This sequence joins TRBV6-5 and TRBJ2-7; no firm D call. CDR1 and CDR2 from the germline V gene are MNHEY and SVGAGI. The CDR3 extends over 14 amino acids. V gave up 6 bases and J gave up 3 bases, with 15 bases separating them. The CDR3 spells CASSPRALDYEQYF. CDR3 DNA: TGTGCCAGCAGCCCCCGGGCCCTCGACTACGAGCAGTACTTC.

This chain joins TRBV2 and TRBJ2-1, with a tentative D call TRBD2 (5 bases). The CDR3 runs 15 residues. V was trimmed by 2 bases and J by 7 bases, leaving 15 bases between them. Germline CDR1 reads SNHLY; CDR2 reads FYNNEI. The CDR3 reads CASSESRDLQNEQFF. The CDR3 DNA is TGTGCCAGCAGTGAAAGTCGGGATTTACAGAATGAGCAGTTCTTC.

The rearrangement joins TRBV7-9 to TRBJ2-5; the match to TRBD2 covers 7 bases. This CDR3 contains 14 residues. The V and J ends lost 3 bases and 2 bases, in that order; junction bases with no gene match: 3. Germline V lookup: CDR1 SEHNR, CDR2 FQNEAQ (reference sequence). The CDR3 DNA is TGTGCCAGCAGCTTGGCGGGGGAGCAAGAGACCCAGTACTTC. It is translated as CASSLAGEQETQYF.

The chain has TRBV19 and TRBJ2-2; 8 bases align to TRBD1. Germline CDR1 reads LNHDA; CDR2 reads SQIVND (reference sequence). This CDR3 is built from 14 residues. V gave up 7 bases and J gave up 9 bases; unmatched junction bases: 10. As DNA, the CDR3 is TGTGCCAGTACCGACCTAGGACAGGGATGGGAGCTGTTTTTT. Translating gives CASTDLGQGWELFF.

The rearrangement joins TRBV30 to TRBJ1-1, with a tentative D call TRBD1 (6 bases). Trimming cost V 3 bases and J 0 bases, with 26 bases left between them. This CDR3 spans 19 amino acids. Germline assignment: CDR1 GTSNPN and CDR2 SVGIG (reference sequence). The CDR3 DNA reads as TGTGCCTGGAGGGGGACCCCCCGACAGGAGGAAATTTTGAACACTGAAGCTTTCTTT. Protein: CAWRGTPRQEEILNTEAFF.

CDR3 protein: CASSKLRGISWGEKLFF. For the CDR3, the DNA is TGTGCCAGCAGCAAATTAAGGGGCATATCTTGGGGTGAAAAACTGTTTTTT. The chain couples TRBV21-1 to TRBJ1-4; TRBD1, the table's D call, was not compared with the DNA. TRBV21-1 is noted as a pseudogene. The CDR3 length is 17 residues.

This chain uses TRBV24-1 with TRBJ2-3; D gene unclear. The CDR3 consists of 13 residues. V lost 4 bases and J 0 bases, leaving 4 bases between the germline ends. Germline assignment: CDR1 KGHDR and CDR2 SFDVKD. The CDR3 region is CATSDGSTDTQYF. The CDR3 DNA sequence: TGTGCCACCAGTGACGGTAGCACAGATACGCAGTATTTT.

The chain recombines TRBV5-4 with TRBJ2-3; possibly TRBD1 for D (6 bases). This CDR3 has 13 amino acids. Germline values: CDR1 SGHNT, CDR2 YYREEE (reference sequence). With 4 bases removed from V and 5 bases from J, the gap between germline ends came to 11 bases. CDR3: CASSGIQGDTQYF. In DNA form, the CDR3 reads TGTGCCAGCAGCGGGATACAGGGAGATACGCAGTATTTT.

J is TRBJ1-2 and V is TRBV6-2 or TRBV6-3; D perhaps matches TRBD1 (6 bases). CDR3 length: 17 residues. Trimming left V 5 bases short and J 1 base short, with 20 bases between. Looked up from germline, CDR1 is MNHEY and CDR2 is SVGEGT. The CDR3 loop is CASSPPSTGNFNYGYTF. CDR3 DNA sequence: TGTGCCAGCAGTCCCCCTTCGACAGGAAACTTTAACTATGGCTACACCTTC.

The chain has TRBV18 and TRBJ1-5; D gene ambiguous. The CDR3 spans 15 residues. The V gene's germline CDR1 is KGHSH and CDR2 LQKENI. V lost 4 bases and J lost 0, with 10 bases in between. The CDR3 DNA sequence: TGTGCCAGCTCACGGTCAGCCGATAGCAATCAGCCCCAGCATTTT. Its protein product is CASSRSADSNQPQHF. Full variable domain (rest looked up from reference TRBV18 and TRBJ1-5): NAGVMQNPRHLVRRRGQEARLRCSPMKGHSHVYWYRQLPEEGLKFMVYLQKENIIDESGMPKERFSAEFPKEGPSILRIQQVVRGDSAAYFCASSRSADSNQPQHFGDGTRLSIL.

The gene calls are TRBV4-2 and TRBJ1-3; no clear D. This CDR3 is built from 18 residues. In germline, CDR1 is LGHNA, CDR2 YNFKEQ. V dropped 1 base and J dropped 1 base, with 17 bases sitting between them. In DNA, the CDR3 is TGTGCCAGCAGCCAAGCCGGGTTAGCAGTAAAATCTGGAAACACCATATATTTT. This sequence encodes CASSQAGLAVKSGNTIYF.

V is TRBV3-1 (or the pseudogene TRBV3-2) and J is TRBJ1-1; D perhaps matches TRBD1 (5 bases). The ends were cut back, 5 bases at V and 8 bases at J, with 15 bases in the middle. Germline loops: CDR1 LGHDT, CDR2 YNNKEL (reference sequence). CDR3 length equals 13 residues. The CDR3, as DNA: TGTGCCAGCAGCGGCCTTTTAGGGGCCGAAGCTTTCTTT. Translation: CASSGLLGAEAFF.

The chain joins TRBV9 to TRBJ2-2; 7 bases are shared with TRBD2. Germline V gene sequence: CDR1 SGDLS, CDR2 YYNGEE. The V segment lost 0 bases and the J segment 0 bases; nucleotides outside the gene matches: 2. The CDR3 totals 16 residues. The CDR3 is CASSVGAGANTGELFF. CDR3 DNA sequence: TGTGCCAGCAGCGTAGGTGCGGGGGCGAACACCGGGGAGCTGTTTTTT.

V gene TRBV9 combines with J gene TRBJ2-7; TRBD1 matches 8 bases. Germline assignment: CDR1 SGDLS and CDR2 YYNGEE. V lost 3 bases, J lost 1 base, and 3 bases stayed unmatched. CDR3 length: 14 residues. The CDR3 reads CASSGDRGSYEQYF. As DNA, the CDR3 is TGTGCCAGCAGCGGCGACAGGGGATCCTACGAGCAGTACTTC.

The genes are TRBV5-1 and TRBJ2-3, with 14 nucleotides matching TRBD2. V shed 4 bases and J 0 bases; nucleotides not matched to a gene: 13. The germline V gene has CDR1 SGHRS and CDR2 YFSETQ. This CDR3 region has 20 residues. The CDR3 protein is CASSQPTSGGAYPSTDTQYF. CDR3 coding DNA: TGCGCCAGCAGCCAACCGACTAGCGGGGGGGCTTATCCTAGCACAGATACGCAGTATTTT.